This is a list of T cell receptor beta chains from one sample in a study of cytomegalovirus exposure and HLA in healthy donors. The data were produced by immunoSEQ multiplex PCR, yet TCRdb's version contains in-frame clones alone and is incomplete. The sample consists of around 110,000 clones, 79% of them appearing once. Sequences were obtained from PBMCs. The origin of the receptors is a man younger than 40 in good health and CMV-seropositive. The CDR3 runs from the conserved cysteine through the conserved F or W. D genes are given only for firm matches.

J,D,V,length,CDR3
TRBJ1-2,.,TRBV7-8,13,CASSLDRDYGYTF
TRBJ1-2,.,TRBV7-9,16,CASSLGTEEKSVGYTF
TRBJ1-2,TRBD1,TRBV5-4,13,CASSFGTGLGYTF
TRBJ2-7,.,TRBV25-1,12,CASSEARHEQYF
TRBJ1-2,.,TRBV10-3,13,CAISELIEYGYTF
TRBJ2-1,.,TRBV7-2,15,CASSSDWSSYNEQFF
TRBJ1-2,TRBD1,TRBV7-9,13,CASSSQQGASYTF
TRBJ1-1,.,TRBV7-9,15,CASSLGGGGNTEAFF
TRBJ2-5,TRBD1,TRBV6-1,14,CASRGGTGEETQYF
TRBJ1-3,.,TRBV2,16,CASRLRDTSSGNTIYF
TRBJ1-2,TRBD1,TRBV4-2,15,CASSQESSRGYGYTF
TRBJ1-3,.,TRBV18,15,CASSPWDTFGNTIYF
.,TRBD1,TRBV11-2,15,CASSSTGGPYFEQYF
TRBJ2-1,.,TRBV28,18,CASSPPMGGLPYYNEQFF
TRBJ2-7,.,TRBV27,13,CASSWGVSYEQYF
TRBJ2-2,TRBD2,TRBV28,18,CASSLQTSGRADTGELFF
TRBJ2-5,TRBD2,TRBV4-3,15,CASSQDSTSGETQYF
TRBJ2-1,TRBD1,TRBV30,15,CAWTSGTGIFGEQFF
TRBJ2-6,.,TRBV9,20,CASSPLNQNQGFPGANGLTF
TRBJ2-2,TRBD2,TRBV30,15,CAWRRLAGGTGELFF
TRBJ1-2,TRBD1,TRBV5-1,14,CASSTGQEFYGYTF
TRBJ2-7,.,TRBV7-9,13,CASRNGGPGEQYF
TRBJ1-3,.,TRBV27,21,CASSSPEVDLQTTSVGITIYF
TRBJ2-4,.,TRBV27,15,CASRDIQGTKNSQYF
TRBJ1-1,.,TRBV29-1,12,CSANLLNTEAFF
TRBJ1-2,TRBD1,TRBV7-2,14,CASSPPGQGFGYTF
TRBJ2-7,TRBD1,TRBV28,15,CASSLSFDRAYEQYF
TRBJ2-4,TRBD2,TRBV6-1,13,CAGKTGGTNIQYF
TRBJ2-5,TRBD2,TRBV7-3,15,CASSQGSGRGETQYF
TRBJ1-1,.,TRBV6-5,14,CASSYSMGEAEAFF
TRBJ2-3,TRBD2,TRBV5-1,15,CASSLGLAGVDTQYF